The 8 T cell receptor beta chains reported below all come from one sample, sequenced in a study of control samples from healthy donors and cancer patients. This table comes from immunoSEQ multiplex PCR, and its TCRdb copy is limited to in-frame clones, with some not included. The sample lists roughly 160,000 clones; just over 95% were seen once. The material sequenced was blood. The receptors originated from a woman aged 25 to 39 in good health.

V usage is TRBV30 and J usage is TRBJ1-6, with D possibly being TRBD1 (5 bases). V lost 0 bases and J lost 9, with 21 bases in between. The germline V gene has CDR1 GTSNPN and CDR2 SVGIG (reference sequence). The CDR3 totals 17 residues. CDR3 sequence reads: CAWSVRGLASGGSPLHF. DNA of the CDR3: TGTGCCTGGAGTGTTCGTGGCCTTGCATCGGGGGGTTCACCCCTCCACTTT.

This clone appeared a few times. V and J are TRBV18 and TRBJ1-1; 8 nucleotides line up with TRBD1. Germline trimming cut 5 bases from V and 4 bases from J; bases unmatched to any gene: 3. The CDR3 loop spans 13 amino acids. Germline V gene sequence: CDR1 KGHSH, CDR2 LQKENI. CDR3 bases: TGTGCCAGCTCAGAAACAGGGGGCACTGAAGCTTTCTTT. Its translation is CASSETGGTEAFF.

V usage is TRBV20-1 and J usage is TRBJ2-5; D assignment may be TRBD1 or TRBD2 (6 bases each). Between the trimmed V and J ends, which lost 3 bases and 5 bases, there was a span of 22 bases. The germline CDR1 and CDR2 sequences are DFQATT and SNEGSKA (reference sequence). CDR3 size: 16 residues. CDR3: CSASFGGVVFAETQYF. DNA for the CDR3: TGCAGTGCTAGTTTCGGGGGCGTTGTCTTCGCGGAGACCCAGTACTTC.

The chain employs TRBV6-1 and TRBJ1-5, with D uncertain. Germline CDR1 is MNHNS and CDR2 is SASEGT. V lost 4 bases and J lost 1, with 17 bases in between. The CDR3 runs to 17 residues. This CDR3 is CASSAKGMQRSNQPQHF. The CDR3 DNA reads TGTGCCAGCAGTGCTAAGGGTATGCAGAGGAGCAATCAGCCCCAGCATTTT.

The chain joins TRBV10-1 to TRBJ1-1; D gene unclear. V lost 6 bases and J 1 base, leaving 9 bases between the germline ends. This CDR3 has 13 amino acids. Germline V gives CDR1 WNHNN, CDR2 SYGVQD (reference sequence). CDR3 sequence: CASRDDGNTEAFF. The CDR3 region has the DNA TGCGCCAGCAGGGACGATGGGAACACTGAAGCTTTCTTT.

The count of this clone is one. The chain employs TRBV10-2 and TRBJ1-2, with 7 bases that match TRBD1. Germline CDR1 WSHSY, CDR2 SAAADI. There are 13 residues in the CDR3. After removal of 8 bases from V and 6 bases from J, the junction contained 9 bases not matched to a gene. CDR3: CASSSGGFHGYTF. CDR3 sequence (DNA): TGCGCCAGCTCATCAGGGGGATTTCATGGCTACACCTTC.

The chain has TRBV7-9 and TRBJ2-3; 13 nucleotides match TRBD2. Unmatched junction bases numbered 12, after V lost 5 bases and J lost 4 bases. The CDR3 is 18 residues long. Germline assignment: CDR1 SEHNR and CDR2 FQNEAQ (reference sequence). The CDR3 sequence: CASSPGSGLAGAADTQYF. The CDR3 DNA sequence: TGTGCCAGCAGCCCCGGGTCCGGACTAGCGGGAGCGGCAGATACGCAGTATTTT. The full variable domain, completed using reference TRBV7-9 and TRBJ2-3, is DTGVSQNPRHKITKRGQNVTFRCDPISEHNRLYWYRQTLGQGPEFLTYFQNEAQLEKSRLLSDRFSAERPKGSFSTLEIQRTEQGDSAMYLCASSPGSGLAGAADTQYFGPGTRLTVL.

The chain is built from TRBV27 and TRBJ1-1; a weak D match, TRBD1 (6 bases). CDR3 length: 16 amino acids. V gave up 8 bases and J gave up 3 bases, with 22 bases separating them. The germline V gene has CDR1 MNHEY and CDR2 SMNVEV (reference sequence). The CDR3 DNA sequence: TGTGCCAGCTTCACAGGGTGGTTATCAAGGTACACTGAAGCTTTCTTT. It codes for CASFTGWLSRYTEAFF.